The sample holds a few counts of the clone carrying this T cell receptor (beta chain). The data were obtained in a study of shared T cell receptors in the human thymus. With 4 bases removed from V and 6 bases from J, the gap between germline ends came to 12 bases. CDR3 length: 13 residues. The germline V gene has CDR1 WNHNN and CDR2 SYGVQD (reference sequence). Sequenced by immunoSEQ multiplex PCR; TCRdb stores in-frame clones only, minus some. The data hold under 850,000 clones, with roughly 88% observed a single time. The same sample was also studied in work on human thymus T cells. According to that study: Thymic and blood repertoires appeared to show biased V and J gene usage.

Sequenced: thymocytes. The V and J genes are TRBV10-1 and TRBJ1-1; tentatively, D is TRBD1 (6 bases). This sequence was found in a boy under three years old with a congenital heart defect. This chain's CDR3 is CASSVPGAAEAFF. DNA of the CDR3: TGCGCCAGCAGTGTTCCAGGGGCCGCTGAAGCTTTCTTT.